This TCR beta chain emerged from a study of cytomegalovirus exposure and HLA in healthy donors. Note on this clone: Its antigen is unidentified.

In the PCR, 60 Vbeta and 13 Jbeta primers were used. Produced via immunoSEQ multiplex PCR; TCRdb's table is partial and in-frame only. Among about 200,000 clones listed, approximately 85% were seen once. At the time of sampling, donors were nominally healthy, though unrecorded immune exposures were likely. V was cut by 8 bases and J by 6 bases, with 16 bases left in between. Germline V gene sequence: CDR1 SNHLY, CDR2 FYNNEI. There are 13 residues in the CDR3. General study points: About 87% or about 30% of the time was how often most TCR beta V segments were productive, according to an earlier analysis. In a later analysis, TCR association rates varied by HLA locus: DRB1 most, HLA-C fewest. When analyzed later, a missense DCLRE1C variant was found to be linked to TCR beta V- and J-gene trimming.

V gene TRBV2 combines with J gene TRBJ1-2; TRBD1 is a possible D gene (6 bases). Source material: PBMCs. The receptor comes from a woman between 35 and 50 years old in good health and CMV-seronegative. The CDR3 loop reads CASLGIGGDGYTF. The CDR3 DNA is TGTGCCAGCCTGGGAATAGGGGGGGATGGCTACACCTTC.